This entry is about one T cell receptor beta chain. Its specificity is not known. This sample was included in a study of vaccination effects on CD4 cells after COVID-19. Findings and caveats of the study: Relatively few convalescent patients took part in the study, which had no early post-infection timepoints. Healthy vaccinees' vaccine-induced clones included only 1 of 255 that recognized common cold coronaviruses. Whether induced by infection or by vaccine, clones showed marked clonal contraction late after vaccination.

The germline V gene has CDR1 LNHDA and CDR2 SQIVND (reference sequence). Unmatched junction bases numbered 11, after V lost 4 bases and J lost 8 bases. The CDR3 has 16 residues. Assay: immunoSEQ multiplex PCR; the TCRdb copy retains only in-frame clones and omits some. The sample comprises 20,000 to 25,000 clones, roughly two thirds of which are singletons, and around 28% rests with the top ten. The ViraFEST assay expanded antigen-specific CD4+ T cells with viral peptide pools before sequencing. Upon completion of around ten days in culture, CD4+ T cells were isolated. People in the vaccine group had not been infected with SARS-CoV-2 before, and their nucleocapsid antibodies were negative. On days 3 and 7, fresh IL-2 medium replaced half the medium.

The gene calls are TRBV19 and TRBJ2-1; 10 bases map to TRBD1. Specimen: CD4+ T cells from PBMCs cultured with HCoV-NL63 spike peptides, collected before COVID-19 vaccination. The sequence came from a human donor who received a COVID-19 vaccine. CDR3 region: CASSTGQGISVHEQFF. In DNA, the CDR3 is TGTGCCAGTAGTACGGGACAGGGGATTAGCGTACATGAGCAGTTCTTC.